The rows below give T cell receptor beta chains drawn from one sample of a study of radiotherapy plus CTLA-4 blockade in lung cancer. The protocol was immunoSEQ multiplex PCR, while the TCRdb copy is restricted to in-frame clones and leaves out a portion. The sample holds 65,000 to 100,000 clones, under 85% seen once. The sample consisted of peripheral blood, taken from a patient treated with radiotherapy plus ipilimumab. The receptors here all came from a human donor with non-small cell lung cancer who had stable disease on radiotherapy plus ipilimumab. CDR3s leave out the opening cysteine and the closing phenylalanine or tryptophan. Fields, in order: D gene, V gene, CDR3 protein. The D gene is left open where the match is weak.

d_call: -; v_call: TRBV18; cdr3_aa: ASSPKVTPGELF
d_call: -; v_call: TRBV19; cdr3_aa: ASMSSMNTEAF
d_call: -; v_call: TRBV9; cdr3_aa: ASSVGGKANQPQH
d_call: -; v_call: TRBV5-5; cdr3_aa: ASSLRGNTEAF
d_call: TRBD1; v_call: TRBV9; cdr3_aa: ASSVGAGGGELF
d_call: -; v_call: TRBV6-1; cdr3_aa: ASSEANRVGNTIY
d_call: -; v_call: TRBV19; cdr3_aa: ASSMKAGPYEQY
d_call: -; v_call: TRBV28; cdr3_aa: ASSSLTGYTEAF
d_call: -; v_call: TRBV29-1; cdr3_aa: SVERGAAGYT
d_call: -; v_call: TRBV6-5; cdr3_aa: ASTQGASSPLH
d_call: -; v_call: TRBV7-2; cdr3_aa: ASSPRRGTEAF
d_call: -; v_call: TRBV6-6; cdr3_aa: ASSYYKTENTEAF
d_call: TRBD2; v_call: TRBV2; cdr3_aa: ASAGRGSSYNEQF
d_call: TRBD2; v_call: TRBV28; cdr3_aa: ASRLPGGDTQY
d_call: -; v_call: TRBV5-4; cdr3_aa: ASSLELNGNTIY
d_call: TRBD2; v_call: TRBV27; cdr3_aa: ASSLFVAGGTDTQY
d_call: TRBD1; v_call: TRBV6-6; cdr3_aa: ASRQTRGLGNQPQH
d_call: -; v_call: TRBV30; cdr3_aa: AWSKQGPWGYNEQF
d_call: -; v_call: TRBV6-4; cdr3_aa: ASSDSGGGNTEAF